Listed here is a single T cell receptor (beta chain). Its antigen is unknown. One end of the junction is discordant with germline, which a read error may explain. This entry comes from a study of blood T cells in healthy people across ages. A J-beta primer mix and a sample-barcoded 5' primer were used in a second PCR of about 7 to 12 cycles. A template-switch adaptor with 12 random nucleotides tagged each cDNA molecule. TCRdb re-called the 5' RACE reads through MiXCR, storing one row per CDR3 protein. The sample includes 540,000 or so distinct CDR3 sequences, roughly 48% of them seen just once. Study-level points and caveats: Bulk PBMC profiling left naive and antigen-experienced comparisons inconclusive. The study lacked donor CMV status, which possibly confounded expanded clonotype changes.

Germline V gene sequence: CDR1 MNHEY, CDR2 SMNVEV (reference sequence). The CDR3 length is 16 residues. The origin of this receptor is an older man in good health. This chain links TRBV27 with TRBJ2-1; 9 nucleotides align to TRBD2. The sample comprised blood. CDR3 amino acids: CVSSNPSGRIRNEQFF. CDR3 nucleotide sequence: TGTGTCAGCAGTAATCCAAGCGGGAGGATTAGGAATGAGCAGTTCTTC.